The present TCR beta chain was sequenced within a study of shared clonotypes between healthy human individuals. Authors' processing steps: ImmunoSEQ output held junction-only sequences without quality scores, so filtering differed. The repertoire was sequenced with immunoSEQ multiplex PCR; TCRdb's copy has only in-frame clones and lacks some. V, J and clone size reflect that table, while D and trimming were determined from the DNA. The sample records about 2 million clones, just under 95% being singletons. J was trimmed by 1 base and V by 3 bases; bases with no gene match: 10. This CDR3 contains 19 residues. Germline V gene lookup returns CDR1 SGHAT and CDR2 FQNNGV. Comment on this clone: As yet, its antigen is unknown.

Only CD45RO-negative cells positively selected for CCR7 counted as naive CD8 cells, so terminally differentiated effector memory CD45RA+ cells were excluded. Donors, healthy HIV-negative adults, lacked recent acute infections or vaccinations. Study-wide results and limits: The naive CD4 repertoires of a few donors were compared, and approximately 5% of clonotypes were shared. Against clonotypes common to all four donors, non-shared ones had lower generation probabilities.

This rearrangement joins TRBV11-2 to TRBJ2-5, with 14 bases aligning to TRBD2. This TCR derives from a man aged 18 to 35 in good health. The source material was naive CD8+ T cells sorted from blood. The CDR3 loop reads CASSLGTSGSPSPQETQYF. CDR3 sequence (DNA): TGTGCCAGCAGCTTGGGGACTAGCGGGAGCCCAAGCCCCCAAGAGACCCAGTACTTC.